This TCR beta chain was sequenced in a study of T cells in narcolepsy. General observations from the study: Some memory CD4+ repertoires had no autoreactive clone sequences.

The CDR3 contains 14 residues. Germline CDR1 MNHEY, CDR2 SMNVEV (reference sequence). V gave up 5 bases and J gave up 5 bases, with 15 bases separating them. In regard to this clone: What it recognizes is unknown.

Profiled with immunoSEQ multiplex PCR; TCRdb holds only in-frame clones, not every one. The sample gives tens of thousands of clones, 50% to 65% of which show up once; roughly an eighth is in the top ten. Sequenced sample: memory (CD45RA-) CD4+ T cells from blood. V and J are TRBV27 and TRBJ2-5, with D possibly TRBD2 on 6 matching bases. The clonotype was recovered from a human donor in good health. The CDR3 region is CASSRVRGGETQYF. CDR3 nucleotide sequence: TGTGCCAGCAGTCGAGTAAGAGGAGGGGAGACCCAGTACTTC.